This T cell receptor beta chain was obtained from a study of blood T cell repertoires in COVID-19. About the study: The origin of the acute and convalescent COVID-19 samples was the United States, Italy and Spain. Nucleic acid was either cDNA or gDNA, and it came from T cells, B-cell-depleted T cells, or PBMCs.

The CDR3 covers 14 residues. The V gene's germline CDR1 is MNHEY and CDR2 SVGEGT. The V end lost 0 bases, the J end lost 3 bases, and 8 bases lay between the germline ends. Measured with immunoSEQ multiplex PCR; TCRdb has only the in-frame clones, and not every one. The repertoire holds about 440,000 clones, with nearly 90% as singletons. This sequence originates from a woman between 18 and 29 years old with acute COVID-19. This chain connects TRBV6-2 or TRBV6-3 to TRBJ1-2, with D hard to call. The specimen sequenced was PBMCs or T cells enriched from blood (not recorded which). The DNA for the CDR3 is TGTGCCAGCAGTTACTCGCGTGAAGACTATGGCTACACCTTC. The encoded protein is CASSYSREDYGYTF.